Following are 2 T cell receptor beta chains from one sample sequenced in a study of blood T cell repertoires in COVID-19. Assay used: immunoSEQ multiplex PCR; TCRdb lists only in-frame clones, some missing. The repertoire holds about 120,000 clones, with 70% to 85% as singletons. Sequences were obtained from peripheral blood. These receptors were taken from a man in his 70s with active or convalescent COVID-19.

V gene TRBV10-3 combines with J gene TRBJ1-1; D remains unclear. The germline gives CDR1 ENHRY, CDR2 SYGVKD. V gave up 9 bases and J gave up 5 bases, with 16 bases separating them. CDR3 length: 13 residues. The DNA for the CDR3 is TGTGCCATTAACAAGGAGGGTTCGACTGAAGCTTTCTTT. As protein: CAINKEGSTEAFF.

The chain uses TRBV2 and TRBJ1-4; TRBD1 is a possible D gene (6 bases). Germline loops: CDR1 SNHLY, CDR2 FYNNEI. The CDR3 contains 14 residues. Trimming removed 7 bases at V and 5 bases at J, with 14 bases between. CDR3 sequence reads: CASNRGHENEKLFF. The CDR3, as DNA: TGTGCCAGCAACCGGGGACATGAAAATGAAAAACTGTTTTTT.